This TCR beta chain was obtained from a study of beta chain features in type 1 diabetes. The sequenced template was cDNA made from the entire isolated RNA. Repertoires were generated with immunoSEQ multiplex PCR, while TCRdb's copy carries only in-frame clones and drops some. The sample carries 300,000 to 350,000 clones, 14% recorded once. By way of CD45RO/CCR7/CD25/CD127/CD95/CD27, the CD4+ regulatory, stem cell-like memory, central memory and naive cells were sorted. The receptor was derived from a man aged 30 to 39 in good health. The sample taken for sequencing was central memory CD4+ T cells from blood.

The CDR3 loop reads CASSSSTGGRAETQYF. DNA for the CDR3: TGTGCCAGCAGCTCTTCGACAGGGGGCCGAGCGGAGACCCAGTACTTC. The chain joins TRBV7-2 to TRBJ2-5; 10 positions match TRBD1. Per germline, CDR1 SGHTA and CDR2 FQGNSA. This CDR3 spans 16 amino acids. With V trimmed by 4 bases and J by 5 bases, 10 bases remained unmatched.